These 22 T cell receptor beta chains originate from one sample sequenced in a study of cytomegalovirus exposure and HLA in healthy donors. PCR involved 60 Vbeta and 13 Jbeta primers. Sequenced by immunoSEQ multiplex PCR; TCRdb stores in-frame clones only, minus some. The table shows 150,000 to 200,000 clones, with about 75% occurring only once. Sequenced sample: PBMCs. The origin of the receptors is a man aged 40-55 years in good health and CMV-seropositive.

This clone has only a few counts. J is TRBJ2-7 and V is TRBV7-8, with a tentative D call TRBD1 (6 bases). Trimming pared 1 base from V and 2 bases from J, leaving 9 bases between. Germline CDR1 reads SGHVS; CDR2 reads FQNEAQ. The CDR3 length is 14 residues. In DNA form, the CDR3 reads TGTGCCAGCAGCTTAGGAGGACAGACCTACGAGCAGTACTTC. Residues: CASSLGGQTYEQYF.

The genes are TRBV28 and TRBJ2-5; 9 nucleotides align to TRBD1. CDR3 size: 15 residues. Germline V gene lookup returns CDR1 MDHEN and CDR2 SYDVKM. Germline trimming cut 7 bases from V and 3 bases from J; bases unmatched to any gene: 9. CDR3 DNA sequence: TGTGCCAGCAACAGAGGGGACAGGGCCAAAGAGACCCAGTACTTC. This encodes CASNRGDRAKETQYF.

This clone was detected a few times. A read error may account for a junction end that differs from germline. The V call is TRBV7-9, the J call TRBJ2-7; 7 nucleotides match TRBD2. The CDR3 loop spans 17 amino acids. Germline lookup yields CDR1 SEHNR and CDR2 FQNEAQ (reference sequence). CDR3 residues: CSSSLALGEGRDYEQYF. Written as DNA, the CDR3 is TGTTCCAGCAGCTTAGCATTAGGGGAGGGTCGAGACTACGAGCAGTACTTC.

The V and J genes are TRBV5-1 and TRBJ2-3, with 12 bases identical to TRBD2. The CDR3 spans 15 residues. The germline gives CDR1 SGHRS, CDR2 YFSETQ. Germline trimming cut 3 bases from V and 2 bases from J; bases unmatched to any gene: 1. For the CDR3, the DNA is TGCGCCAGCAGCTCTAGCGGGAGGGTCACAGATACGCAGTATTTT. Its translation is CASSSSGRVTDTQYF.

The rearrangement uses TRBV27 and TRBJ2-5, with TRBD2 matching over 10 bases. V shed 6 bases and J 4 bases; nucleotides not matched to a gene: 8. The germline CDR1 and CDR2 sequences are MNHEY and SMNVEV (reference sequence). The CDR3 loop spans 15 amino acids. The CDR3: CASSPLAGRRETQYF. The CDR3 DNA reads TGTGCCAGCAGCCCACTAGCGGGGCGGAGAGAGACCCAGTACTTC.

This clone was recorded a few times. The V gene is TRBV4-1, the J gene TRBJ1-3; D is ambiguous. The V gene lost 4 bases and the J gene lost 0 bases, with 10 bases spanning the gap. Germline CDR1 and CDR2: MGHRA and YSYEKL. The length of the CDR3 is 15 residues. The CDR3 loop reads CASSLQSNSGNTIYF. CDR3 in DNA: TGCGCCAGCAGCCTACAGAGTAACTCTGGAAACACCATATATTTT.

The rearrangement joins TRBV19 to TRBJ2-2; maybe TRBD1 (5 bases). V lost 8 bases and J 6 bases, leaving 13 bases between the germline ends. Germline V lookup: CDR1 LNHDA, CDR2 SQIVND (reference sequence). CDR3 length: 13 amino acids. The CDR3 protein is CASGHGRAGELFF. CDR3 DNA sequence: TGTGCCAGTGGACACGGGCGAGCCGGGGAGCTGTTTTTT.

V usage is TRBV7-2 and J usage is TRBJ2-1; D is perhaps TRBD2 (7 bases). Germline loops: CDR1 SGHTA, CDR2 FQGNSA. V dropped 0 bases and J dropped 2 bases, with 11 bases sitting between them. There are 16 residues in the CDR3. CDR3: CASSLAPGGPYNEQFF. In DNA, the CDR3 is TGTGCCAGCAGCTTAGCCCCGGGGGGCCCCTACAATGAGCAGTTCTTC.

The CDR3 DNA sequence: TGTGCCAGTAGTACGGGACTAGCGAACTATACGCAGTATTTT. This encodes CASSTGLANYTQYF. The chain joins TRBV19 to TRBJ2-3; 10 nucleotides align to TRBD2. Per germline, CDR1 LNHDA and CDR2 SQIVND (reference sequence). V was pared by 4 bases and J by 7 bases, with 5 bases of the junction left unmatched. This CDR3 region has 14 residues.

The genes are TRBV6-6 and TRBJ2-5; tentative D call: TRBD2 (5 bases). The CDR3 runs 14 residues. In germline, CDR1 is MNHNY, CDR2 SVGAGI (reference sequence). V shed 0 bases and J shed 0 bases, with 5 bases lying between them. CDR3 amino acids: CASSYSRDQETQYF. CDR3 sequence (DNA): TGTGCCAGCAGTTACTCGAGGGACCAAGAGACCCAGTACTTC.

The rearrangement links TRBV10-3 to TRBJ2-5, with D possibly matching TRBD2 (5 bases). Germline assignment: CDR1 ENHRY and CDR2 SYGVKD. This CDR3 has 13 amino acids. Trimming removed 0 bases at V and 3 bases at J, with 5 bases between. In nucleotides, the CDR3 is TGTGCCATCAGTGAGTCGGGAGAAGAGACCCAGTACTTC. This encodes CAISESGEETQYF.

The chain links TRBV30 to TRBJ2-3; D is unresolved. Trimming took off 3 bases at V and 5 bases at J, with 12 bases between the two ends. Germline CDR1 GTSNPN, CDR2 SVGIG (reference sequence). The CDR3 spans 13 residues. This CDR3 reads CAWRKNSKDTQYF. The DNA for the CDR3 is TGTGCCTGGAGGAAGAACTCCAAAGATACGCAGTATTTT. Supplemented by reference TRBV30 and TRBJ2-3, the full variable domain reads SQTIHQWPATLVQPVGSPLSLECTVEGTSNPNLYWYRQAAGRGLQLLFYSVGIGQISSEVPQNLSASRPQDRQFILSSKKLLLSDSGFYLCAWRKNSKDTQYFGPGTRLTVL.

CDR3 region: CASSYSGGLNTEAFF. DNA for the CDR3: TGTGCCAGCAGTTACTCCGGGGGGTTGAACACTGAAGCTTTCTTT. This chain joins TRBV6-5 and TRBJ1-1, with D perhaps matching TRBD1 (5 bases). In germline, CDR1 is MNHEY, CDR2 SVGAGI. The germline V and J ends were trimmed by 0 bases and 0 bases, with 8 bases remaining between them. The CDR3 totals 15 residues.

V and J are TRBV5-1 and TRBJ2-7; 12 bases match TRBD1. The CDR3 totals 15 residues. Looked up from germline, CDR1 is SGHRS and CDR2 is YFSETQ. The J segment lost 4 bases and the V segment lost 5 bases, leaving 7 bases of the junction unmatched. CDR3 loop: CASRVGTGGLYEQYF. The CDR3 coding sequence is TGCGCCAGCAGAGTAGGGACAGGGGGCCTATACGAGCAGTACTTC.

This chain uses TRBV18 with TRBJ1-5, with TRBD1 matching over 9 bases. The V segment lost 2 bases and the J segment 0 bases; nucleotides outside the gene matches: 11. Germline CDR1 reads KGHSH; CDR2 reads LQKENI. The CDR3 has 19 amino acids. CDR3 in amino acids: CASSPVRTGTGYSNQPQHF. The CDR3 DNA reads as TGTGCCAGCTCACCAGTTCGTACAGGGACAGGGTATAGCAATCAGCCCCAGCATTTT.

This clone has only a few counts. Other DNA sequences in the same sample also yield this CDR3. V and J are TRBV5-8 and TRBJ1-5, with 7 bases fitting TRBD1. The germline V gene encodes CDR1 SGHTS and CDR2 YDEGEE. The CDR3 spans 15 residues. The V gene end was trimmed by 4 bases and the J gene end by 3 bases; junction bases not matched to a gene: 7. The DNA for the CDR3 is TGTGCCAGCAGCCGCGGACAGGCTGACAATCAGCCCCAGCATTTT. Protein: CASSRGQADNQPQHF.

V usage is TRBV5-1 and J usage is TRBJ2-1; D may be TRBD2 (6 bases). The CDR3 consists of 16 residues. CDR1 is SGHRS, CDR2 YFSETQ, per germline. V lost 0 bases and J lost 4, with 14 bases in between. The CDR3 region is CASSLVVWGVYNEQFF. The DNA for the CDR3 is TGCGCCAGCAGCTTGGTAGTCTGGGGGGTTTACAATGAGCAGTTCTTC.

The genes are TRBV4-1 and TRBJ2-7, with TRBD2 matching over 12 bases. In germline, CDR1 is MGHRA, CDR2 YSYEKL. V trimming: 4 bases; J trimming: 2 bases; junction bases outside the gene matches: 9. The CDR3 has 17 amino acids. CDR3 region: CASSLAGTSGRPYEQYF. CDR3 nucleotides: TGCGCCAGCAGCCTAGCCGGAACTAGCGGGAGGCCCTACGAGCAGTACTTC.

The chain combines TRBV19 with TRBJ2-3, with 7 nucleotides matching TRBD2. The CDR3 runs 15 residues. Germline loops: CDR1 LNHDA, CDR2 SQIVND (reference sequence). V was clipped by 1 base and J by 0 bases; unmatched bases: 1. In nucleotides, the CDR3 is TGTGCCAGTAGTATAGTGGGAGGGAGCACAGATACGCAGTATTTT. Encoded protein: CASSIVGGSTDTQYF. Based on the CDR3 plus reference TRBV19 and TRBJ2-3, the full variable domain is DGGITQSPKYLFRKEGQNVTLSCEQNLNHDAMYWYRQDPGQGLRLIYYSQIVNDFQKGDIAEGYSVSREKKESFPLTVTSAQKNPTAFYLCASSIVGGSTDTQYFGPGTRLTVL.

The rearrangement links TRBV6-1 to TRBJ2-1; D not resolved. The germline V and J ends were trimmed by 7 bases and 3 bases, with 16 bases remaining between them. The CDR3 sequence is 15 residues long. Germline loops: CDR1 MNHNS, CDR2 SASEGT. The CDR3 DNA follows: TGTGCCAGCACCGACGGGTCCCCGAGCTACAATGAGCAGTTCTTC. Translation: CASTDGSPSYNEQFF.

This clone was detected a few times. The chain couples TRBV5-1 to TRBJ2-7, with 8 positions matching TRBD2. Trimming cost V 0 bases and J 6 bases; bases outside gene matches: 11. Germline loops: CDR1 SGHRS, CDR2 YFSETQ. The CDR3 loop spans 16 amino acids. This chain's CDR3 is CASSLVGLSGTAEQYF. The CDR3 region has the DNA TGCGCCAGCAGCTTGGTTGGTCTTAGCGGGACTGCCGAGCAGTACTTC.

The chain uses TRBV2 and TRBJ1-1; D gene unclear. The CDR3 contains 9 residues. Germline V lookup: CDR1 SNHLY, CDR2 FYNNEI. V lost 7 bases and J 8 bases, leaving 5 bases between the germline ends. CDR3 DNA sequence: TGTGCCAGCAACCTAGAAGCTTTCTTT. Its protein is CASNLEAFF.